The 23 T cell receptor beta chains given below trace back to one sample, sequenced in a study of blood T cells in healthy people across ages. A sample-barcoded 5' primer and a J-beta primer mix were used in a second PCR of about 7 to 12 cycles. In TCRdb, the 5' RACE reads were re-called with MiXCR into one record per CDR3 protein. The table lists over a million distinct CDR3 sequences, over 35% of them singletons. Specimen: blood. The receptors shown here come from an older woman in good health.

The chain has TRBV12-3 or TRBV12-4 and TRBJ2-5; 13 positions match TRBD2. CDR3 length: 18 residues. V was clipped by 5 bases and J by 4 bases; unmatched bases: 13. CDR3 coding DNA: TGTGCCAGCAGTCAAGGACTAGCGGGAGAAGGGGTGGCAGAGACCCAGTACTTC. Its translation is CASSQGLAGEGVAETQYF.

J is TRBJ2-1 and V is TRBV9; unclear D gene. Germline CDR1 SGDLS, CDR2 YYNGEE. CDR3 length equals 14 residues. Trimming stripped 0 bases from V and 8 bases from J, with 12 bases between. DNA of the CDR3: TGTGCCAGCAGCGTAGCTGTGACCAGTTATGAGCAGTTCTTC. Translating gives CASSVAVTSYEQFF.

The chain couples TRBV27 to TRBJ2-6, with D possibly TRBD1 on 5 matching bases. This CDR3 spans 17 amino acids. CDR1 and CDR2 from the germline V gene are MNHEY and SMNVEV (reference sequence). The V end was cut by 0 bases, the J end by 0 bases, with 9 bases between. The CDR3 DNA follows: TGTGCCAGCAGTTTATCGGGGCTCTCCTCTGGGGCCAACGTCCTGACTTTC. It codes for CASSLSGLSSGANVLTF. Together with reference TRBV27 and TRBJ2-6, the CDR3 gives the full variable domain: EAQVTQNPRYLITVTGKKLTVTCSQNMNHEYMSWYRQDPGLGLRQIYYSMNVEVTDKGDVPEGYKVSRKEKRNFPLILESPSPNQTSLYFCASSLSGLSSGANVLTFGAGSRLTVL.

This rearrangement joins TRBV5-1 to TRBJ2-5; the D is unclear. V lost 0 bases, J lost 5 bases, and 11 bases lay in between. The CDR3 length is 14 residues. Germline-derived CDR1 and CDR2 are SGHRS and YFSETQ. The chain's CDR3 is CASSLVVEIETQYF. As DNA, the CDR3 is TGCGCCAGCAGCTTGGTGGTGGAGATCGAGACCCAGTACTTC.

As regards this clonotype: A single base separates this from a much larger clone, so it may be a read error. The chain couples TRBV24-1 to TRBJ2-7; TRBD2 agrees at 8 bases. The germline CDR1 and CDR2 sequences are KGHDR and SFDVKD. V gave up 7 bases and J gave up 7 bases; unmatched junction bases: 11. The CDR3 loop spans 14 amino acids. The CDR3 reads CATRSGSVAAEQYF. CDR3 DNA: TGTGCCACCAGGAGCGGGAGCGTTGCGGCTGAGCAGTACTTC.

The CDR3 DNA sequence: TGCGCCAGCAGCCACGGACAGGGGGGATATAATGAAAAACTGTTTTTT. Its protein is CASSHGQGGYNEKLFF. This chain joins TRBV5-1 and TRBJ1-4, with 10 bases lining up with TRBD1. Germline-derived CDR1 and CDR2 are SGHRS and YFSETQ. The CDR3 has 16 amino acids. V dropped 4 bases and J dropped 4; count of bases not matched to a gene: 7.

This chain joins TRBV12-3 or TRBV12-4 and TRBJ2-7; 8 nucleotides line up with TRBD2. Germline trimming cut 6 bases from V and 0 bases from J; bases unmatched to any gene: 10. The CDR3 is 16 amino acids. The CDR3, as DNA: TGTGCCAGCAGCCCGGGGTACAGCGGGAGCTCCTACGAGCAGTACTTC. Protein: CASSPGYSGSSYEQYF.

The chain is built from TRBV10-1 and TRBJ2-1; 9 nucleotides match TRBD2. The CDR3 spans 16 residues. In germline, CDR1 is WNHNN, CDR2 SYGVQD (reference sequence). V dropped 0 bases and J dropped 10; count of bases not matched to a gene: 10. The CDR3 DNA is TGCGCCAGCAGTGAGTCCAGCGGGAGGCCCTTTAGGGAGCAGTTCTTC. Protein sequence: CASSESSGRPFREQFF.

This clonotype was counted only a few times. The chain employs TRBV7-8 and TRBJ2-3, with 7 bases matching TRBD1. The CDR3 is 17 amino acids. The ends lost 1 base at V and 1 base at J; junction bases unmatched: 8. From germline, CDR1 is SGHVS and CDR2 FQNEAQ. For the CDR3, the DNA is TGTGCCAGCAGCTTAGTCGGGACAGCCGACGGCACAGATACGCAGTATTTT. As protein: CASSLVGTADGTDTQYF.

The J gene is TRBJ2-7, the V gene TRBV5-1, with D tentatively TRBD1 or TRBD2 (5 bases each). Trimming took off 0 bases at V and 2 bases at J, with 12 bases between the two ends. The germline V gene encodes CDR1 SGHRS and CDR2 YFSETQ. The CDR3 extends over 15 amino acids. CDR3 loop: CASSLVAGSTYEQYF. CDR3 nucleotides: TGCGCCAGCAGCTTGGTCGCAGGGAGTACCTACGAGCAGTACTTC.

This clonotype was counted a few times. The chain uses TRBV4-2 and TRBJ2-2; 9 bases are a match to TRBD2. The CDR3 extends over 16 amino acids. With V trimmed by 6 bases and J by 5 bases, 10 bases remained unmatched. Germline V gene data show CDR1 as LGHNA and CDR2 as YNFKEQ. The CDR3, as DNA: TGTGCCAGCAGTCTCTTAGCGGGAGAGAGTACCGGGGAGCTGTTTTTT. It codes for CASSLLAGESTGELFF.

This clonotype was seen a handful of times. This sequence joins TRBV20-1 and TRBJ2-5, with TRBD2 matching over 11 bases. The assigned J gene may be wrong: the sequence end matches TRBJ2-7 better. CDR1 and CDR2 from the germline V gene are DFQATT and SNEGSKA (reference sequence). This CDR3 spans 15 amino acids. The CDR3 DNA reads TGCAGTGCTAGAGTACTAGCGGGAGTAGGCGACGAGCAGTACTTC. This gives the protein CSARVLAGVGDEQYF.

This clonotype has just a few counts. This sequence joins TRBV6-2 or TRBV6-3 and TRBJ1-5; D call uncertain. The CDR3 loop spans 15 amino acids. Deletions cut 3 bases from V and 6 bases from J, with 15 bases between. Germline V gene lookup returns CDR1 MNHEY and CDR2 SVGEGT. Here the CDR3 DNA reads TGTGCCAGCAGTTATGTGGCAGGTCAAGGTCAGCCCCAGCATTTT. Its translation: CASSYVAGQGQPQHF.

The chain uses TRBV19 and TRBJ2-4; maybe TRBD2 (5 bases). The J call is uncertain, as TRBJ2-7 better fits the DNA end. Germline V gene sequence: CDR1 LNHDA, CDR2 SQIVND (reference sequence). The CDR3 is 15 amino acids. CDR3 region: CASSIDPTGFYEQYF. CDR3 sequence (DNA): TGTGCCAGTAGTATAGATCCGACGGGGTTCTACGAGCAGTACTTC.

The chain has TRBV20-1 and TRBJ1-2; no clear D. The CDR3 totals 13 residues. Trimming took 0 bases from V and 4 from J, leaving 9 bases between them. CDR1 is DFQATT, CDR2 SNEGSKA, per germline (reference sequence). CDR3 in DNA: TGCAGTGCTAGAGATTCGCGGGGCTATGGCTACACCTTC. Translated, it gives CSARDSRGYGYTF.

The V and J genes are TRBV27 and TRBJ2-1; D not resolved. This CDR3 spans 16 amino acids. Per the germline V gene, CDR1 is MNHEY and CDR2 is SMNVEV (reference sequence). The V gene lost 10 bases and the J gene lost 2 bases, with 21 bases spanning the gap. CDR3 coding DNA: TGTGCCATCGCCCCCTCCCCCACCGCTCCCTACAATGAGCAGTTCTTC. Encoded protein: CAIAPSPTAPYNEQFF.

About this clonotype itself: Given a much more abundant clone one base away, this may be a read error. J is TRBJ2-4 and V is TRBV3-1; D is tentatively TRBD1 or TRBD2 (5 bases each). The end of the DNA fits TRBJ2-7 better, so the J call may be wrong. The CDR3 length is 18 residues. Germline V CDR1 and CDR2: LGHDT, YNNKEL (reference sequence). The CDR3 DNA follows: TGTGCCAACAGCCAAAATGGGGACGGAACTATCATGGGGTACGAGCAGTACTTC. It is translated as CANSQNGDGTIMGYEQYF.

This chain links TRBV4-1 with TRBJ2-7; 7 bases fit TRBD2. With V trimmed by 1 base and J by 8 bases, 8 bases remained unmatched. There are 14 residues in the CDR3. CDR1 and CDR2 (germline): MGHRA, YSYEKL. CDR3 nucleotide sequence: TGCGCCAGCAGCCAAGGCCTAGCGGAACCCCAGCAGTACTTC. Translating gives CASSQGLAEPQQYF.

V and J are TRBV5-1 and TRBJ2-3; TRBD1 agrees at 10 bases. Germline CDR1 reads SGHRS; CDR2 reads YFSETQ. With 3 bases clipped from V and 10 bases from J, the junction kept 8 bases outside the gene matches. The CDR3 length is 14 residues. The CDR3 DNA follows: TGCGCCAGCAGCTCGGGGACAGGGGAAATGGCGCAGTATTTT. This gives the protein CASSSGTGEMAQYF.

V gene TRBV12-3 or TRBV12-4 combines with J gene TRBJ2-7; D may match TRBD1 or TRBD2 (7 bases each). The CDR3 covers 13 residues. V was pared by 5 bases and J by 6 bases, with 14 bases between. The CDR3 region has the DNA TGTGCCAGCAGTAGCCAGGGGGAGGGCGAGCAGTACTTC. Translated, it gives CASSSQGEGEQYF.

A note on this clonotype: A junction end diverges from the germline sequence, so it may reflect a read error. The chain recombines TRBV25-1 with TRBJ2-7; D is unclear. Germline-derived CDR1 and CDR2 are MGHDK and SYGVNS. This CDR3 is built from 14 residues. Written as DNA, the CDR3 is TGTGCCTGCAGTGAAGGGTACACTCGTTACGAGCAGTACTTC. It encodes CACSEGYTRYEQYF.

The chain employs TRBV29-1 and TRBJ2-5; TRBD2 aligns across 14 bases. V lost 6 bases to trimming and J lost 5 bases; unmatched junction nucleotides: 11. CDR1 and CDR2 (germline): SQVTM, ANQGSEA. This CDR3 has 16 residues. The CDR3 DNA follows: TGCAGCGTGAGGGGACTAGCGGGAGCCTCCGGGGAGACCCAGTACTTC. This translates into CSVRGLAGASGETQYF.

This rearrangement joins TRBV3-1 to TRBJ2-7; TRBD1 matches 10 bases. Germline CDR1 is LGHDT and CDR2 is YNNKEL (reference sequence). This CDR3 is 14 amino acids long. V shed 4 bases, J shed 6 bases, and the junction held 6 bases outside the gene matches. The CDR3 region has the DNA TGTGCCAGCAGCCGATCCGGGACAGGGGCCGAGCAGTACTTC. It yields the protein CASSRSGTGAEQYF.